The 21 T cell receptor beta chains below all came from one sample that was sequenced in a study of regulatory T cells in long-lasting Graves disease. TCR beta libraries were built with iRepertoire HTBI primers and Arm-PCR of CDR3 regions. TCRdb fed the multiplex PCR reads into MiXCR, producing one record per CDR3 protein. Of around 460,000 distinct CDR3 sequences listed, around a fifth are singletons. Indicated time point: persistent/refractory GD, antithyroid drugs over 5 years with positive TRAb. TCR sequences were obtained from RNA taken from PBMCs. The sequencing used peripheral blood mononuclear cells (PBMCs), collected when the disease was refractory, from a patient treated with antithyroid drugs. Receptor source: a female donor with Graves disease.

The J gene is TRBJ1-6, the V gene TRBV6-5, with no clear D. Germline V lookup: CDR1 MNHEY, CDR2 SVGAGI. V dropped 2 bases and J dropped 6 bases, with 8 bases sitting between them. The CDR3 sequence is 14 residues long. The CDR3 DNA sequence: TGTGCCAGCAGTTACGCTCAAGTTAATTCACCCCTCCACTTT. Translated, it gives CASSYAQVNSPLHF.

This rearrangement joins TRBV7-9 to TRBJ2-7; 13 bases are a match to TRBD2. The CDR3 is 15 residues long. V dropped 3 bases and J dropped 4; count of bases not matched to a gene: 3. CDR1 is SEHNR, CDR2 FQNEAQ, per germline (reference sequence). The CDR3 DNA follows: TGTGCCAGCAGCTTCGGACTAGCGGGGGTGTACGAGCAGTACTTC. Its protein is CASSFGLAGVYEQYF.

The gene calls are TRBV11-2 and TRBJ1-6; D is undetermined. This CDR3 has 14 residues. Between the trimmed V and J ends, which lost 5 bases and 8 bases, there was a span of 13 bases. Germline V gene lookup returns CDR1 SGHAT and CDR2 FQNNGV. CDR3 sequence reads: CASSPRTTDSPLHF. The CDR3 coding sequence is TGTGCCAGCAGCCCCCGGACCACTGATTCACCCCTCCACTTT.

In DNA form, the CDR3 reads TGCAGTGCTAGAAACGGACAGGCCTACGAGCAGTACTTC. Amino acid sequence: CSARNGQAYEQYF. The chain joins TRBV20-1 to TRBJ2-7, with TRBD1 matching over 7 bases. Germline CDR1 reads DFQATT; CDR2 reads SNEGSKA (reference sequence). V lost 2 bases and J lost 2; bases outside the gene matches: 3. The CDR3 is 13 residues long.

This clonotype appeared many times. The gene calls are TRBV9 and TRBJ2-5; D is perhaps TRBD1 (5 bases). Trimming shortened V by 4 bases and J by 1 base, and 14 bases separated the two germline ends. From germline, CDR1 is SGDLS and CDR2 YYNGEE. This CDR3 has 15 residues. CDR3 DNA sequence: TGTGCCAGCAGCAGGAGTACAGGATCCCAAGAGACCCAGTACTTC. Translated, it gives CASSRSTGSQETQYF.

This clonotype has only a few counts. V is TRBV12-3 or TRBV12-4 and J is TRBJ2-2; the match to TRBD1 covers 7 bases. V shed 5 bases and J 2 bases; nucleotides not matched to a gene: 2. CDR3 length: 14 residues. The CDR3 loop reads CASSGDSNTGELFF. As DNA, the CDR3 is TGTGCCAGCAGTGGGGACAGTAACACCGGGGAGCTGTTTTTT.

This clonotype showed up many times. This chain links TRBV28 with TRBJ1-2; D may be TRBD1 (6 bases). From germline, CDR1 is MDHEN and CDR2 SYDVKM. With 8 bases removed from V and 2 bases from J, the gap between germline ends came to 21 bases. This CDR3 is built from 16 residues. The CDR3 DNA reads TGTGCCAGCCAGAAGGTTTATCGGACAGCAAACTATGGCTACACCTTC. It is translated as CASQKVYRTANYGYTF.

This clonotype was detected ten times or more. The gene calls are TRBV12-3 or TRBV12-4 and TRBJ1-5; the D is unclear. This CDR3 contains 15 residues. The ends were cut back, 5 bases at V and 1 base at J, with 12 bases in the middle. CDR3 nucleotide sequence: TGTGCCAGCAGTCACTCCGGGCTAAGCAATCAGCCCCAGCATTTT. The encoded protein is CASSHSGLSNQPQHF.

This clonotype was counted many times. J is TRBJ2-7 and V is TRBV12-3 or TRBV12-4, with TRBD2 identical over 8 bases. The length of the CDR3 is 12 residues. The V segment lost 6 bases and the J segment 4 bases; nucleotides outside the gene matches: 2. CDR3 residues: CASSRLAYEQYF. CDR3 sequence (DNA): TGTGCCAGCAGCAGACTAGCGTACGAGCAGTACTTC.

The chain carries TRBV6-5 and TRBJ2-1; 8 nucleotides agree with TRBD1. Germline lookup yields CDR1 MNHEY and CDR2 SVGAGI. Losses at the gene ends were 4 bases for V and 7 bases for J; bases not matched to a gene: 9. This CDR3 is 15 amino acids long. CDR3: CASSFRDRGSNEQFF. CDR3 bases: TGTGCCAGCAGTTTCCGAGACAGGGGCAGTAATGAGCAGTTCTTC.

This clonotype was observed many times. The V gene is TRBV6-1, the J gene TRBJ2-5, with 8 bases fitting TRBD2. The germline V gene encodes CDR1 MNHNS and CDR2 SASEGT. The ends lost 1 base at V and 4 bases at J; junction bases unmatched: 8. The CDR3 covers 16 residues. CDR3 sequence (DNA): TGTGCCAGCAGTGAAGATTCGCGGGGGGCATCAGAGACCCAGTACTTC. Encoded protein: CASSEDSRGASETQYF.

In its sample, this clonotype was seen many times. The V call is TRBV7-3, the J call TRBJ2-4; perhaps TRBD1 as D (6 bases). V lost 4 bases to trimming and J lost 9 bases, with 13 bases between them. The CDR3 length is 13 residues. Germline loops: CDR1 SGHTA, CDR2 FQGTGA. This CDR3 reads CASSSQGIGIQYF. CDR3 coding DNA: TGTGCCAGCAGCTCACAGGGTATAGGCATTCAGTACTTC. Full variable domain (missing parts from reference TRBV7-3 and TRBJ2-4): GAGVSQTPSNKVTEKGKYVELRCDPISGHTALYWYRQSLGQGPEFLIYFQGTGAADDSGLPNDRFFAVRPEGSVSTLKIQRTERGDSAVYLCASSSQGIGIQYFGAGTRLSVL.

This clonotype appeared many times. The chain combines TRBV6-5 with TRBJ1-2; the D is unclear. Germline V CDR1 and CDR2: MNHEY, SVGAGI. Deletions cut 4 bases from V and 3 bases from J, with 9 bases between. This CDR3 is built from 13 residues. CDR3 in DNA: TGTGCCAGCAGTTGGATACAGTACTATGGCTACACCTTC. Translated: CASSWIQYYGYTF.

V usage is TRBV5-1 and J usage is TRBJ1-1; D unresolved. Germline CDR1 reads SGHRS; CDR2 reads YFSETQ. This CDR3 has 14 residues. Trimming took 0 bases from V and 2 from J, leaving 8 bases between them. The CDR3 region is CASSLEAVNTEAFF. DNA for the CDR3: TGCGCCAGCAGCTTGGAGGCGGTAAACACTGAAGCTTTCTTT.

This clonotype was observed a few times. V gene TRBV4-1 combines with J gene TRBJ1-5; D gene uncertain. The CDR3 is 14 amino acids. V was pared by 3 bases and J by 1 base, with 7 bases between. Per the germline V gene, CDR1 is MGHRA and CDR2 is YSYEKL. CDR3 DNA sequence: TGCGCCAGCAGCCAGATAGGAAGCAATCAGCCCCAGCATTTT. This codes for CASSQIGSNQPQHF.

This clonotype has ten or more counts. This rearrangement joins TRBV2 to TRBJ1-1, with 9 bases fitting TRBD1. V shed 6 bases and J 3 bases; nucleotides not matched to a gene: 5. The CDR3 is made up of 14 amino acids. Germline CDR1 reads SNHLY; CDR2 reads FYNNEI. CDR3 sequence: CASRNRGRYTEAFF. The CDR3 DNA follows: TGTGCCAGCAGGAACAGGGGGCGGTACACTGAAGCTTTCTTT.

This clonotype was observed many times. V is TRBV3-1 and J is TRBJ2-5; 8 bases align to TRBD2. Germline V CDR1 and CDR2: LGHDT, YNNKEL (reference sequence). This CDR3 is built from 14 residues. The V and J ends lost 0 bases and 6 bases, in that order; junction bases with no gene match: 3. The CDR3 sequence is CASSQDTGGQTQYF. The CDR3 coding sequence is TGTGCCAGCAGCCAAGATACGGGGGGGCAGACCCAGTACTTC.

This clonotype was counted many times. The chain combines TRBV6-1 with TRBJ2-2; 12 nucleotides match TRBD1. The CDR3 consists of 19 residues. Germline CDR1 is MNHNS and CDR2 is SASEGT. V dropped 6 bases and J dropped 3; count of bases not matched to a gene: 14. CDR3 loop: CASRPGQGARAGYTGELFF. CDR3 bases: TGTGCCAGCAGACCGGGACAGGGGGCAAGAGCGGGTTACACCGGGGAGCTGTTTTTT.

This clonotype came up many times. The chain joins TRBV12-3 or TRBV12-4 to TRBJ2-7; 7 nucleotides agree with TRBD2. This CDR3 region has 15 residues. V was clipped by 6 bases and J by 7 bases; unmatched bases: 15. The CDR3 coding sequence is TGTGCCAGCAGCCCGGGCGGGAGCGGGGTACGAGAGCAGTACTTC. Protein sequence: CASSPGGSGVREQYF.

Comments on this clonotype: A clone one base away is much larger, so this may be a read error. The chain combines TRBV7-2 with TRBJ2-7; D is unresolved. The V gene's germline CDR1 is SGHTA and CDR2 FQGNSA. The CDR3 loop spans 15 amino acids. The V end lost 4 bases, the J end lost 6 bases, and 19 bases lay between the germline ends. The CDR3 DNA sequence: TGTGCCAGCAGCTCTCCCCTGGGATCCCCTCGCGAGCAGTACTTC. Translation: CASSSPLGSPREQYF.

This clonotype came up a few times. The CDR3 region has the DNA TGTGCCAGCAGCTTAGGCGGGCGAGGTCAGGGGGGCAATCAGCCCCAGCATTTT. Amino acids: CASSLGGRGQGGNQPQHF. The V and J genes are TRBV7-2 and TRBJ1-5, with 7 bases matching TRBD1. V lost 1 base and J lost 2; bases outside the gene matches: 11. Per the germline V gene, CDR1 is SGHTA and CDR2 is FQGNSA. CDR3 length: 18 residues. The full variable domain, its missing parts supplied by reference TRBV7-2 and TRBJ1-5, is GAGVSQSPSNKVTEKGKDVELRCDPISGHTALYWYRQSLGQGLEFLIYFQGNSAPDKSGLPSDRFSAERTGGSVSTLTIQRTQQEDSAVYLCASSLGGRGQGGNQPQHFGDGTRLSIL.